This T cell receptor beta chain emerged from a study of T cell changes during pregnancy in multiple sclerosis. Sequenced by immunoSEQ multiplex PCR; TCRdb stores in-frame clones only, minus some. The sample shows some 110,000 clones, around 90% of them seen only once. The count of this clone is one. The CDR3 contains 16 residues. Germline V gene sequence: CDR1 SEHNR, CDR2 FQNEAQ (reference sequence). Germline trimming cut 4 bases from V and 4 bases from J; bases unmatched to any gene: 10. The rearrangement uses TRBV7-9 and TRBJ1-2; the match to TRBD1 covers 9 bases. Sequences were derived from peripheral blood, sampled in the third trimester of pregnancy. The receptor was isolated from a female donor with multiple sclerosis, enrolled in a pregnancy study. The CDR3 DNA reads TGTGCCAGCAGCTCTGGGACAGGGCCAACCTCCTATGGCTACACCTTC. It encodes CASSSGTGPTSYGYTF.